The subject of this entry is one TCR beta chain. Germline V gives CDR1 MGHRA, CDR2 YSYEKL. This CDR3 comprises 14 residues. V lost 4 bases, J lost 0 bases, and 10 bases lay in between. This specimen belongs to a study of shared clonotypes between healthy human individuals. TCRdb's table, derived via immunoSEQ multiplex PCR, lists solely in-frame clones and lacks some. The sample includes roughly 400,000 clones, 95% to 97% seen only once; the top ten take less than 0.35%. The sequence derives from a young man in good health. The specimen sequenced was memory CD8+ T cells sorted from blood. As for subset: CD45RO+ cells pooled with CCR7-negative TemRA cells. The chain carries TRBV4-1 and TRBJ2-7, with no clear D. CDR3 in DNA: TGCGCCAGCAGCCGAGGATTAAGCTCCTACGAGCAGTACTTC. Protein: CASSRGLSSYEQYF.